The present entry profiles one TCR beta chain with its context. Its antigen is not known. Amplification used 60 Vbeta primers and 13 Jbeta primers. This table comes from immunoSEQ multiplex PCR, and its TCRdb copy is limited to in-frame clones, with some not included. The table includes around 160,000 clones, roughly 80% detected once. The record originates from a study of cytomegalovirus exposure and HLA in healthy donors. Study-wide background: There were about 85 million unique TCRs (from HLA-typed donors) in an early data release. Across 350 to 500 genotyped donors, just over 80% landed in the Caucasian-associated ancestry cluster. The study, taken as a whole, reports: One later analysis reportedly identified an Asian-associated ancestry cluster that showed fewer N-insertions than the roughly 720-donor mean. According to reports, the classifier identified cytomegalovirus status with high specificity and sensitivity.

Germline CDR1 MNHNY, CDR2 SVGAGI (reference sequence). The V segment lost 6 bases and the J segment 0 bases; nucleotides outside the gene matches: 5. The CDR3 sequence is 14 residues long. The V call is TRBV6-6, the J call TRBJ2-7; TRBD2 matches at 7 bases. Sequenced material: PBMCs. This clonotype was obtained from a woman aged 40 to 55 in good health and CMV-seropositive. Here the CDR3 DNA reads TGTGCCAGCAGAAGCGGGGACGACTCCTACGAGCAGTACTTC. Residues: CASRSGDDSYEQYF.